This T cell receptor (beta chain) was sequenced for a study of T cells expressing NK-cell markers. Notes on this clonotype: No antigen is known for it.

Study-level findings and limits: The share of CD8+ T cells held by dominant NKG2C+ clonotypes was roughly 1.0-7.5% in about 6 donors.

Following a re-call of the 5' RACE reads, TCRdb has one entry per CDR3 protein and lacks DNA. The sample totals 300,000 to 450,000 distinct CDR3 sequences. The CDR3 is made up of 16 amino acids. This chain uses TRBV21-1 with TRBJ2-1. TRBV21-1 is tagged as a pseudogene. Sequenced input: blood T cells: a sorted CD56 or NKG2C T cell subset, CD4+ or CD8+ T cells, or bulk PBMC T cells (not recorded which). The clonotype comes from a man aged 18-75 years in good health. The CDR3 here is CASSKYLLWPHNEQFF.